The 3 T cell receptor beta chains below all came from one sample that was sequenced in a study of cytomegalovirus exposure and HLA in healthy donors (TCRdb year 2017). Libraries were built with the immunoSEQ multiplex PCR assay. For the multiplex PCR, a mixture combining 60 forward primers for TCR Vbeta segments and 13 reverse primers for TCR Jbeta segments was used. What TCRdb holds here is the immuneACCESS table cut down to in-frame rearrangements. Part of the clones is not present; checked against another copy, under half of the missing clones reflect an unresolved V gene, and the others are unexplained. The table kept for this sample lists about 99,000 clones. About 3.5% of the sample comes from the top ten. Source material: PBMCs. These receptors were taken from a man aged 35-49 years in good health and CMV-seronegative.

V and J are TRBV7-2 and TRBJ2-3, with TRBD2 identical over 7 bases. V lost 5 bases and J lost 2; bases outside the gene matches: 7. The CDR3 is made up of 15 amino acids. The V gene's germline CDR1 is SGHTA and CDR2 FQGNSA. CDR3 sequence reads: CASSDPSGLTDTQYF. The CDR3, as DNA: TGTGCCAGCAGCGATCCTAGCGGACTCACAGATACGCAGTATTTT.

The chain's CDR3 is CASSPPSGSSYEQYF. The DNA of the CDR3 is TGTGCCAGCTCACCACCGAGCGGGAGCTCCTACGAGCAGTACTTC. This chain uses TRBV18 with TRBJ2-5, with 8 bases fitting TRBD2. The J call may be wrong; the DNA end is better matched by TRBJ2-7. The CDR3 consists of 15 residues. CDR1 and CDR2 (germline): KGHSH, LQKENI.

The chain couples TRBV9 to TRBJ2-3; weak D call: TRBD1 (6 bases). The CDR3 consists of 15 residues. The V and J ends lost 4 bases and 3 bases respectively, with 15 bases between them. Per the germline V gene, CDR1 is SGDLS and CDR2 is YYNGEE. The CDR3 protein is CASSQGQLGTDTQYF. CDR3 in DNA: TGTGCCAGCAGCCAAGGACAGCTGGGGACAGATACGCAGTATTTT. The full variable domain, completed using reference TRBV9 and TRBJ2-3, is DSGVTQTPKHLITATGQRVTLRCSPRSGDLSVYWYQQSLDQGLQFLIQYYNGEERAKGNILERFSAQQFPDLHSELNLSSLELGDSALYFCASSQGQLGTDTQYFGPGTRLTVL.